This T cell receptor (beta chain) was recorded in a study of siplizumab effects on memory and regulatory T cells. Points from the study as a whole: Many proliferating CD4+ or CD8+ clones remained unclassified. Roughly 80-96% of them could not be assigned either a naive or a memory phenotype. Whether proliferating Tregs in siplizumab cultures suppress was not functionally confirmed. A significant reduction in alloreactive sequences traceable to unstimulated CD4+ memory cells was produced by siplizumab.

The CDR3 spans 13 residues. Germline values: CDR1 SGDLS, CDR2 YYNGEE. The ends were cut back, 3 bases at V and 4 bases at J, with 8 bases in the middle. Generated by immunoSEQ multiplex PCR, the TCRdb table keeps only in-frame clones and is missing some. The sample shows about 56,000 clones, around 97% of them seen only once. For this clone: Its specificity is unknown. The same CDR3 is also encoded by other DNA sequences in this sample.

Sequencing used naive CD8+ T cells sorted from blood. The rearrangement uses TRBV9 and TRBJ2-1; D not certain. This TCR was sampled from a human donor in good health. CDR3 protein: CASSAASYNEQFF. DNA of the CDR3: TGTGCCAGCAGCGCGGCTAGTTACAATGAGCAGTTCTTC.